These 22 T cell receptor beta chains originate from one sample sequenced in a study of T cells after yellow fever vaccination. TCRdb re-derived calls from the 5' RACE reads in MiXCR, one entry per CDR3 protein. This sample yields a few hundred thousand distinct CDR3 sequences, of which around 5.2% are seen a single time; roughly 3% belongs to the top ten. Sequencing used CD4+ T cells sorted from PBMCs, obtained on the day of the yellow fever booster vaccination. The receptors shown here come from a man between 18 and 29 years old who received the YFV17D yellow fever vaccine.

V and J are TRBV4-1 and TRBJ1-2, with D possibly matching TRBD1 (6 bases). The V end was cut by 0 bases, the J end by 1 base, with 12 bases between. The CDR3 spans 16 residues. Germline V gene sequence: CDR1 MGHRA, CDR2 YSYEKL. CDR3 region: CASSQDGTRSNYGYTF. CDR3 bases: TGCGCCAGCAGCCAAGATGGGACACGAAGTAACTATGGCTACACCTTC.

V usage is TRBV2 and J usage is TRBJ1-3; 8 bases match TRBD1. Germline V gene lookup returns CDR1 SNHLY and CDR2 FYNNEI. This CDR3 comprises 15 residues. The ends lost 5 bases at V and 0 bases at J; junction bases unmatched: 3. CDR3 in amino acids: CASSSDRGSGNTIYF. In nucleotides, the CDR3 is TGTGCCAGCAGTTCCGACAGGGGCTCTGGAAACACCATATATTTT.

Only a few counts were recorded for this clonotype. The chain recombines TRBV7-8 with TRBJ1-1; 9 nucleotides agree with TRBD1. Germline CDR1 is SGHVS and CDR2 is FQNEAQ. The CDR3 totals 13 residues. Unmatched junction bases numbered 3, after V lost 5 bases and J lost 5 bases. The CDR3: CASSQQGATEAFF. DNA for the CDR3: TGTGCCAGCAGCCAACAGGGGGCTACTGAAGCTTTCTTT.

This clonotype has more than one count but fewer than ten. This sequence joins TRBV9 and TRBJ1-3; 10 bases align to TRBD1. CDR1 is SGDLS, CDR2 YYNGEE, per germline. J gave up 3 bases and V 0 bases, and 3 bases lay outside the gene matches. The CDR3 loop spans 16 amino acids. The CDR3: CASSVGGTGVGNTIYF. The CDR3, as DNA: TGTGCCAGCAGCGTAGGTGGGACAGGGGTTGGAAACACCATATATTTT. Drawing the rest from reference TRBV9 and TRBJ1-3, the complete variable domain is DSGVTQTPKHLITATGQRVTLRCSPRSGDLSVYWYQQSLDQGLQFLIQYYNGEERAKGNILERFSAQQFPDLHSELNLSSLELGDSALYFCASSVGGTGVGNTIYFGEGSWLTVV.

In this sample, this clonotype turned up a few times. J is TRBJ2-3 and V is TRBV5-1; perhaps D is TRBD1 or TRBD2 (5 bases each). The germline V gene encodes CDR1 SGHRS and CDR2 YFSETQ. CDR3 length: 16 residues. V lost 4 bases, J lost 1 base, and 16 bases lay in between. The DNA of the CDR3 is TGCGCCAGCAGCCAGAACGGGGCTTTCGGCACAGATACGCAGTATTTT. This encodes CASSQNGAFGTDTQYF.

CDR3 loop: CASSLSRGGLSGELFF. CDR3 in DNA: TGTGCCAGCAGCTTGTCACGGGGGGGCCTCTCCGGGGAGCTGTTTTTT. This sequence joins TRBV11-3 and TRBJ2-2, with TRBD2 matching 8 bases. The CDR3 consists of 16 residues. The V gene's germline CDR1 is SGHNT and CDR2 YENEEA. J was trimmed by 6 bases and V by 3 bases; bases with no gene match: 9.

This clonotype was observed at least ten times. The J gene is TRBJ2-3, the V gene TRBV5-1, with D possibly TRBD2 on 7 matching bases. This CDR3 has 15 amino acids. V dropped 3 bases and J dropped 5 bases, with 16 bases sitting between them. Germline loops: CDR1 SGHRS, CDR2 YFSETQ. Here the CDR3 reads CASSSPGGGEDTQYF. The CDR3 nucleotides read TGCGCCAGCAGCTCCCCCGGCGGGGGCGAAGATACGCAGTATTTT.

The CDR3 sequence is CASASAVAENEKLFF. CDR3 coding DNA: TGTGCCAGCGCCTCCGCGGTTGCCGAGAATGAAAAACTGTTTTTT. The chain joins TRBV28 to TRBJ1-4; no definite D call. V gave up 8 bases and J gave up 5 bases, with 18 bases separating them. The CDR3 totals 15 residues. Germline-derived CDR1 and CDR2 are MDHEN and SYDVKM.

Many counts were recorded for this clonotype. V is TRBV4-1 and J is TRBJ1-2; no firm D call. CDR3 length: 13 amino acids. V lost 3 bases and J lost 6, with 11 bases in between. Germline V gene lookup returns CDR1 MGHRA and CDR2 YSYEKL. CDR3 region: CASSHTAGDGYTF. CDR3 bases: TGCGCCAGCAGCCATACCGCCGGGGATGGCTACACCTTC.

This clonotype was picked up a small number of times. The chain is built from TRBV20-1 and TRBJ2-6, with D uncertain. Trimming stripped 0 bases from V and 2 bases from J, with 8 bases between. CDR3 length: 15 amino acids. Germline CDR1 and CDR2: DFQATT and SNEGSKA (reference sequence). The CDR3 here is CSARDPTTGANVLTF. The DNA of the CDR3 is TGCAGTGCTAGAGATCCGACGACTGGGGCCAACGTCCTGACTTTC.

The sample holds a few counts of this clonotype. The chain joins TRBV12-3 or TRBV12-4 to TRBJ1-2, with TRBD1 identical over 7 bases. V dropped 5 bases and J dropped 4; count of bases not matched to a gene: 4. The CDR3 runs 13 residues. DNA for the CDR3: TGTGCCAGCAGTGGGACAGCTTCCTATGGCTACACCTTC. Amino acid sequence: CASSGTASYGYTF.

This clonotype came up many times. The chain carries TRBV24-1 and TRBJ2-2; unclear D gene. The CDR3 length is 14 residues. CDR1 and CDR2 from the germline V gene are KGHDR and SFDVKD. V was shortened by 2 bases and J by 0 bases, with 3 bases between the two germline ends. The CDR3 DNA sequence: TGTGCCACCAGTGATTGGACGAACACCGGGGAGCTGTTTTTT. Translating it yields CATSDWTNTGELFF.

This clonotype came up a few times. The CDR3 DNA reads TGTGCCAGCAGTATAATCCATTCACCCCTCCACTTT. Its protein product is CASSIIHSPLHF. The genes are TRBV12-3 or TRBV12-4 and TRBJ1-6; no clear D gene. The CDR3 runs 12 residues. V was clipped by 5 bases and J by 8 bases, with 7 bases between them.

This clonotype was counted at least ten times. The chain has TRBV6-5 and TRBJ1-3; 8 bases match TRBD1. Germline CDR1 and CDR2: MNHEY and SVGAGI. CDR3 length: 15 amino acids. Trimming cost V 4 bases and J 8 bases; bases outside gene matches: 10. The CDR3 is CASSSQNRGIDTIYF. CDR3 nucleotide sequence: TGTGCCAGCAGTTCACAAAACAGGGGGATTGACACCATATATTTT.

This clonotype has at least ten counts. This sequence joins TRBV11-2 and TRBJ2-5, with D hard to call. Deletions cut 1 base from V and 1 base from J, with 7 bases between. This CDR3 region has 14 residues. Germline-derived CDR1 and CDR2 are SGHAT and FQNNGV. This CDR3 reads CASSLVAPQETQYF. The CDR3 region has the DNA TGTGCCAGCAGCTTAGTCGCACCCCAAGAGACCCAGTACTTC.

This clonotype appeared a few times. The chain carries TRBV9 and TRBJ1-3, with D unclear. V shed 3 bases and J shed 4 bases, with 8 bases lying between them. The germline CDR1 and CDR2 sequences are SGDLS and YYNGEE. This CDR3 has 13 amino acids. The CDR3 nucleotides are TGTGCCAGCAGCGAACACGAGGGAAACACCATATATTTT. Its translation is CASSEHEGNTIYF.

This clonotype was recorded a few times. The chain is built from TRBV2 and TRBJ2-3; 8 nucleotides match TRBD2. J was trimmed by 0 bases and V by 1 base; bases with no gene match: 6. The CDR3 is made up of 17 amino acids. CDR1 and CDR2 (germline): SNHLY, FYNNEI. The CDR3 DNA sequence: TGTGCCAGCAGTGAAGAAGGACTAGCCCTGAGCACAGATACGCAGTATTTT. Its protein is CASSEEGLALSTDTQYF.

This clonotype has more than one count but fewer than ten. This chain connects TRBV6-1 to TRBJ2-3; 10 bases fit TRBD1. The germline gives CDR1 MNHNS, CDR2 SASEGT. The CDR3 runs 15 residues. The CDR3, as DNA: TGTGCTTTGGGTAGGGGGACAGGGGTGACAGATACGCAGTATTTT. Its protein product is CALGRGTGVTDTQYF.

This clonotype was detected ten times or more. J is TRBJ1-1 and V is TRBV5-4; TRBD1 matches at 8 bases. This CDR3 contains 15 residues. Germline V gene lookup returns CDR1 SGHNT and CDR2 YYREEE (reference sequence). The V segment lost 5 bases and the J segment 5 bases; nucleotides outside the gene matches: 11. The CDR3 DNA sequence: TGTGCCAGCAGAACAGGGGGTGAAGTTGGTACTGAAGCTTTCTTT. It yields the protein CASRTGGEVGTEAFF.

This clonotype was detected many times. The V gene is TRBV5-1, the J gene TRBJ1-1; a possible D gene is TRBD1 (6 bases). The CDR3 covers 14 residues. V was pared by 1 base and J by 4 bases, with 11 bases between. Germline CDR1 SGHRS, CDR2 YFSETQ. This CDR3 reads CASSLRGRVTEAFF. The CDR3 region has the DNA TGCGCCAGCAGCTTGAGGGGGAGGGTCACTGAAGCTTTCTTT.

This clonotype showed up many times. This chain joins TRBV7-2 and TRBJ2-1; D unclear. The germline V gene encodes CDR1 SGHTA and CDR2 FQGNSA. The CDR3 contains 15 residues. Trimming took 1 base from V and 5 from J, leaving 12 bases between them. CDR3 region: CASSLEVSRHNEQFF. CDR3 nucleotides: TGTGCCAGCAGCTTAGAGGTGTCACGGCACAATGAGCAGTTCTTC.

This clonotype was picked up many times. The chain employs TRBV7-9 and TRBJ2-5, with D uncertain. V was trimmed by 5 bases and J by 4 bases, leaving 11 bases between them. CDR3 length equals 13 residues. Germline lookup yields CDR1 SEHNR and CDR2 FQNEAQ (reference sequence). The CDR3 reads CASSPGPLETQYF. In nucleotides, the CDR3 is TGTGCCAGCAGCCCCGGCCCACTAGAGACCCAGTACTTC.